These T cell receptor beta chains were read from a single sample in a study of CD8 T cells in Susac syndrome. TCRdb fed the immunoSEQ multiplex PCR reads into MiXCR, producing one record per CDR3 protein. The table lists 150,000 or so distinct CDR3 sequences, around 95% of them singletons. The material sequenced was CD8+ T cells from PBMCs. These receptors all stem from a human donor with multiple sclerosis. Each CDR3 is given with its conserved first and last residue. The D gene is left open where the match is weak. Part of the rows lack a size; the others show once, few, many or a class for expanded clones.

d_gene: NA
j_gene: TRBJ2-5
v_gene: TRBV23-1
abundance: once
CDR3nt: TGCGCCAGCAGTCTCATGGAGACCCAGTACTTC
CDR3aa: CASSLMETQYF

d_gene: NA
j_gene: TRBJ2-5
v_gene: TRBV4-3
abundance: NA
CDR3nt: TGCGCCAGCAGCCAAGGGGTAGCGTATACCCAAGAGACCCAGTACTTC
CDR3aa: CASSQGVAYTQETQYF

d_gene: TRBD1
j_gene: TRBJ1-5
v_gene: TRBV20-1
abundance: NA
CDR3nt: TGCAGTGCGAAGTCAGGGGGCTCGAGCAATCAGCCCCAGCATTTT
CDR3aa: CSAKSGGSSNQPQHF

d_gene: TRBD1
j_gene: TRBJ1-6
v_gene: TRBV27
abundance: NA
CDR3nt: TGTGCCAGCAGTTTAGACAGGGGTGGTGTTTCACCCCTCCACTTT
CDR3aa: CASSLDRGGVSPLHF

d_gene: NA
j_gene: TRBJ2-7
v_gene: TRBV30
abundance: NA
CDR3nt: TGTGCCTGGAGTGTGGGGGCCAGCTACGAGCAGTACTTC
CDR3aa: CAWSVGASYEQYF

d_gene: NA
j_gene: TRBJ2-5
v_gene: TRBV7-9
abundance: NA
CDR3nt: TGTGCCAGCAGCTTACTGGGTGCCCGGGCCCAGTACTTC
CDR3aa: CASSLLGARAQYF

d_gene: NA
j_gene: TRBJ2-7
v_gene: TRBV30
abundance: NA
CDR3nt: TGTGCCTGGAGTGGTGTAGGGGCCACGGGTTACGAGCAGTACTTC
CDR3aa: CAWSGVGATGYEQYF

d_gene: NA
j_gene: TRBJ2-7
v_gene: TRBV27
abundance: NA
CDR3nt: TGTGCCAGCAGTTTTTTATCCGAGCAGTACTTC
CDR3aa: CASSFLSEQYF

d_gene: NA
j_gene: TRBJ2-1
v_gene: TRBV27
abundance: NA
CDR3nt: TGTGCCAGCAGTTTAGGGCAGGCCTTTTCCTACAATGAGCAGTTCTTC
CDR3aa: CASSLGQAFSYNEQFF

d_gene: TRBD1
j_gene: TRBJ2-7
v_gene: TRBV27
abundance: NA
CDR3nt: TGTGCCAGCAGTTTCACCGGGACAGGGGAGCAGTACTTC
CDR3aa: CASSFTGTGEQYF

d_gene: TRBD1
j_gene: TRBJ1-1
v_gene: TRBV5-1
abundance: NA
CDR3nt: TGCGCCAGCAGCGTCTGGACAGGGTCGGACACTGAAGCTTTCTTT
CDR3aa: CASSVWTGSDTEAFF

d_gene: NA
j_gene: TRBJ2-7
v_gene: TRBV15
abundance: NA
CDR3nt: TGTGCCACCAGCCCAGGGTTCTCCTACGAGCAGTACTTC
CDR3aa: CATSPGFSYEQYF

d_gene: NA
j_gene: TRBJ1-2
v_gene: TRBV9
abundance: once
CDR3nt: TGTGCCAGCAGCGTAGCTACGGTGGATACCCCCGATGGCTACACCTTC
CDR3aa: CASSVATVDTPDGYTF

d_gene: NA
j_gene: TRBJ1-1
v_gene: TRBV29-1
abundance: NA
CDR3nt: TGCAGCGCCGGCCAGGGAGGAGCTTTCTTT
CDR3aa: CSAGQGGAFF

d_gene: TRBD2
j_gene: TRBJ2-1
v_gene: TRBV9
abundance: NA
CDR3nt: TGTGCCAGCAGCGGGACTAGCGGGGGCAATGAGCAGTTCTTC
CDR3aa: CASSGTSGGNEQFF

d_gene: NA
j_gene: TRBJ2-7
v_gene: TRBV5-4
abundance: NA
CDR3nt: TGTGCCAGCACTTCCCGGGGTTTCCCCTACGAGCAGTACTTC
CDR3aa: CASTSRGFPYEQYF

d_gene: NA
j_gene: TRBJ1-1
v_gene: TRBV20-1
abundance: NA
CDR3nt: TGCAGTGCTAGAGTGTACAGGAAGAACACTGAAGCTTTCTTT
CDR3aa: CSARVYRKNTEAFF

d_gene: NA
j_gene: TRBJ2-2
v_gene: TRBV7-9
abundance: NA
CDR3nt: TGTGCCAGCACTCCTCCGGGGGGCCCGAACACCGGGGAGCTGTTTTTT
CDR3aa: CASTPPGGPNTGELFF

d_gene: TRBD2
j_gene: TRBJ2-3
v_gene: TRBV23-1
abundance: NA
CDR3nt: TGCGCCAGCAGTCCGCCTTTAGCGGGGGGAGATGTGGCAGATACGCAGTATTTT
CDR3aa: CASSPPLAGGDVADTQYF

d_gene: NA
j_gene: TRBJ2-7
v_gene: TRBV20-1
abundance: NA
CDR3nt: TGCAGTGCTAGAGATCGGTCGGGGGACCCCTACGAGCAGTACTTC
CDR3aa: CSARDRSGDPYEQYF

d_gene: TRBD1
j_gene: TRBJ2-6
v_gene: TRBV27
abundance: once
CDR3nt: TGTGCCAGCAGTTTATCTGGACAGGGATCTGGGGCCAACGTCCTGACTTTC
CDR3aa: CASSLSGQGSGANVLTF

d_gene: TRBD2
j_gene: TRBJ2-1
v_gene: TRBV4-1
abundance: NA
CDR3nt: TGCGCCAGCAGCCAAGGAACTAGCGGGACCAATGAGCAGTTCTTC
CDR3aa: CASSQGTSGTNEQFF

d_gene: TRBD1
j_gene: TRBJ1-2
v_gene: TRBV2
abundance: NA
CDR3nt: TGTGCCACAAAGACAGGGACCTATGGCTACACCTTC
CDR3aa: CATKTGTYGYTF

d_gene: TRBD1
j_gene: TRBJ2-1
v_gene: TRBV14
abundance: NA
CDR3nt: TGTGCCAGCAGTCGGGACAGCCTTGTGAATGAGCAGTTCTTC
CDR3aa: CASSRDSLVNEQFF

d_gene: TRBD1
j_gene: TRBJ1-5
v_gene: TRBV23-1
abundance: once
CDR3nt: TGCGCCAGCAGTCAATCGTATGGGACAGGGGTGTGCAATCAGCCCCAGCATTTT
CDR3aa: CASSQSYGTGVCNQPQHF

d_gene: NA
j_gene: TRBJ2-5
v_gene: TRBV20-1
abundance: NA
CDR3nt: TGCAGTGCCTTTGATACCGGGACTGTGGAAGAGACCCAGTACTTC
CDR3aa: CSAFDTGTVEETQYF

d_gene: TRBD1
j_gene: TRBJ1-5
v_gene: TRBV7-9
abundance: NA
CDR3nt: TGTGCCAGCAGCGAAACAGGGGGACGACAGCCCCAGCATTTT
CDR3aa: CASSETGGRQPQHF

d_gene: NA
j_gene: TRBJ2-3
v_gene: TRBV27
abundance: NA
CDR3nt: TGTGCCAGCAGTTTTTCAGGGCGCACAGATACGCAGTATTTT
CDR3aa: CASSFSGRTDTQYF

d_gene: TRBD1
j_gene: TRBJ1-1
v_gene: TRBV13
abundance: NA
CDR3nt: TGTGCCAGCAGCCTGCGGACAGGGGGACCGAACACTGAAGCTTTCTTT
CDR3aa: CASSLRTGGPNTEAFF

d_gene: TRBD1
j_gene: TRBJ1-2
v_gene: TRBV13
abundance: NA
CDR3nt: TGTGCCAGCAGCTTACGGCGGACAGGGGAACTCTATGGCTACACCTTC
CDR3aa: CASSLRRTGELYGYTF

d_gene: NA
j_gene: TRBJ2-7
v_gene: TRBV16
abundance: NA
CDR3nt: TGTGCCAGCAGCCAATCGAGAGGGGACCGCTCCTACGAGCAGTACTTC
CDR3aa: CASSQSRGDRSYEQYF